A single sample gave rise to the 19 T cell receptor beta chains below, sequenced in a study of T cell changes during pregnancy in multiple sclerosis (dated by TCRdb to between 2018 and 2020). Libraries were made using the immunoSEQ multiplex PCR assay. This immuneACCESS table, as held by TCRdb, lists in-frame sequences with V and J called but not all clones. Of the missing ones, under half trace to an unresolved V gene in checked studies; the others have no known cause. The sample profile shows around 92,000 clones; about 94% of them were found once. Around 2.3% of the sample goes to the ten largest clones. The specimen was peripheral blood, collected in the third trimester of pregnancy. The receptors come from a female donor with multiple sclerosis, enrolled in a pregnancy study.

J is TRBJ2-2 and V is TRBV19; a weak D match, TRBD1 (6 bases). CDR1 is LNHDA, CDR2 SQIVND, per germline (reference sequence). V dropped 1 base and J dropped 1 base, with 10 bases sitting between them. The CDR3 spans 16 residues. CDR3 region: CASSIGWTVNTGELFF. Here the CDR3 DNA reads TGTGCCAGTAGTATAGGGTGGACAGTGAACACCGGGGAGCTGTTTTTT.

The chain uses TRBV18 and TRBJ2-7; 7 bases are shared with TRBD2. Germline CDR1 KGHSH, CDR2 LQKENI. V lost 3 bases, J lost 1 base, and 6 bases stayed unmatched. The CDR3 consists of 15 residues. The CDR3 reads CASSPPWGGSYEQYF. The CDR3 bases are TGTGCCAGCTCACCTCCATGGGGAGGGTCCTACGAGCAGTACTTC.

The chain uses TRBV5-5 and TRBJ2-7, with a tentative D call TRBD1 (6 bases). Trimming left V 4 bases short and J 3 bases short, with 17 bases between. Looked up from germline, CDR1 is SGHKS and CDR2 is YYEKEE (reference sequence). The length of the CDR3 is 15 residues. CDR3 nucleotide sequence: TGTGCCAGCAGCGGACCCCGGGACATTCGCTACGAGCAGTACTTC. Protein product: CASSGPRDIRYEQYF. Variable domain in full (rest from reference TRBV5-5 and TRBJ2-7): DAGVTQSPTHLIKTRGQQVTLRCSPISGHKSVSWYQQVLGQGPQFIFQYYEKEERGRGNFPDRFSARQFPNYSSELNVNALLLGDSALYLCASSGPRDIRYEQYFGPGTRLTVT.

This rearrangement joins TRBV7-2 to TRBJ1-4; D is ambiguous. Germline CDR1 SGHTA, CDR2 FQGNSA. Trimming left V 1 base short and J 3 bases short, with 9 bases between. This CDR3 is 15 amino acids long. CDR3 region: CASSLVARANEKLFF. The CDR3 region has the DNA TGTGCCAGCAGCTTAGTCGCCCGAGCTAATGAAAAACTGTTTTTT.

The V gene is TRBV21-1, the J gene TRBJ2-2; the table names TRBD1, a call not compared with the DNA. TRBV21-1 is a documented pseudogene. The CDR3 extends over 15 amino acids. CDR3 bases: TGTGCCAGCAGCAAAGATCAGAAGAACACCGGGGAGCTGTTTTTT. Its protein product is CASSKDQKNTGELFF.

The chain has TRBV28 and TRBJ2-6; perhaps TRBD2 as D (6 bases). V was trimmed by 2 bases and J by 0 bases, leaving 11 bases between them. The CDR3 has 17 residues. CDR1 and CDR2 (germline): MDHEN, SYDVKM. The CDR3 reads CASSLGGSFSGANVLTF. The CDR3 DNA is TGTGCCAGCAGTTTAGGGGGGAGTTTCTCTGGGGCCAACGTCCTGACTTTC.

On this clone itself: Other DNA sequences within the sample encode an identical CDR3. The chain couples TRBV27 to TRBJ1-1; no clear D. Looked up from germline, CDR1 is MNHEY and CDR2 is SMNVEV (reference sequence). The CDR3 runs 13 residues. The V and J ends lost 3 bases and 2 bases respectively, with 7 bases between them. As DNA, the CDR3 is TGTGCCAGCAGTTTCAGCGGCAACACTGAAGCTTTCTTT. It codes for CASSFSGNTEAFF.

V is TRBV5-4 and J is TRBJ2-7; D is perhaps TRBD2 (5 bases). CDR3 length: 15 residues. Germline CDR1 SGHNT, CDR2 YYREEE (reference sequence). V lost 3 bases to trimming and J lost 4 bases, with 17 bases between them. The CDR3 protein is CASSYPGVKTYEQYF. Here the CDR3 DNA reads TGTGCCAGCAGCTATCCCGGGGTGAAAACTTACGAGCAGTACTTC.

This chain connects TRBV5-4 to TRBJ2-3, with 8 nucleotides matching TRBD2. Germline V gives CDR1 SGHNT, CDR2 YYREEE (reference sequence). With 4 bases clipped from V and 3 bases from J, the junction kept 10 bases outside the gene matches. This CDR3 has 16 residues. The CDR3 loop is CASSGDGRAGTDTQYF. The CDR3 coding sequence is TGTGCCAGCAGCGGGGACGGGAGGGCCGGGACAGATACGCAGTATTTT.

The chain has TRBV7-2 and TRBJ2-3; 7 nucleotides match TRBD2. V gave up 5 bases and J gave up 0 bases; unmatched junction bases: 17. The CDR3 sequence is 19 residues long. Germline values: CDR1 SGHTA, CDR2 FQGNSA. CDR3 sequence (DNA): TGTGCCAGCAGCCCCCGTGCTGGTAGCGGGTGGGCTAGCACAGATACGCAGTATTTT. The encoded protein is CASSPRAGSGWASTDTQYF.

V and J are TRBV6-1 and TRBJ2-1; 7 nucleotides line up with TRBD2. The V gene's germline CDR1 is MNHNS and CDR2 SASEGT. V lost 8 bases and J lost 3; bases outside the gene matches: 7. The CDR3 spans 14 residues. The CDR3 reads CASEGGSDYNEQFF. CDR3 DNA sequence: TGTGCCAGCGAGGGCGGGAGTGACTACAATGAGCAGTTCTTC.

The chain carries TRBV7-8 and TRBJ2-3; 9 bases map to TRBD2. The CDR3 consists of 15 residues. CDR1 is SGHVS and CDR2 is FQNEAQ in the germline V gene. The ends lost 5 bases at V and 2 bases at J; junction bases unmatched: 5. CDR3 DNA sequence: TGTGCCAGCAGCCTCCGACTAGCGGTCACAGATACGCAGTATTTT. This gives the protein CASSLRLAVTDTQYF. Full variable domain (rest looked up from reference TRBV7-8 and TRBJ2-3): GAGVSQSPRYKVAKRGQDVALRCDPISGHVSLFWYQQALGQGPEFLTYFQNEAQLDKSGLPSDRFFAERPEGSVSTLKIQRTQQEDSAVYLCASSLRLAVTDTQYFGPGTRLTVL.

Only one count was recorded for this clone. The rearrangement uses TRBV4-1 and TRBJ1-4; D might be TRBD1 (5 bases). Germline CDR1 MGHRA, CDR2 YSYEKL. With 6 bases removed from V and 8 bases from J, the gap between germline ends came to 19 bases. The CDR3 length is 15 residues. CDR3 nucleotides: TGCGCCAGCAGTCCGCGGGGGGGTACGGAGGAAAAACTGTTTTTT. Translated, it gives CASSPRGGTEEKLFF.

V and J are TRBV11-2 and TRBJ2-7, with 7 nucleotides matching TRBD1. The junction had 5 bases not matched to a gene; V was cut back by 3 bases and J by 12 bases. Germline V gene lookup returns CDR1 SGHAT and CDR2 FQNNGV. The CDR3 totals 11 residues. The CDR3 DNA reads TGTGCCAGCAGCTTTGACAGGGTACCGTACTTC. It yields the protein CASSFDRVPYF. Full variable domain (missing parts from reference TRBV11-2 and TRBJ2-7): EAGVAQSPRYKIIEKRQSVAFWCNPISGHATLYWYQQILGQGPKLLIQFQNNGVVDDSQLPKDRFSAERLKGVDSTLKIQPAKLEDSAVYLCASSFDRVPYFGPGTRLTVT.

The chain combines TRBV7-9 with TRBJ2-5, with D hard to call. Trimming took 5 bases from V and 4 from J, leaving 14 bases between them. Germline assignment: CDR1 SEHNR and CDR2 FQNEAQ (reference sequence). CDR3 length: 14 amino acids. The CDR3 here is CASSLIAGSETQYF. CDR3 DNA sequence: TGTGCCAGCAGCCTCATTGCAGGTTCAGAGACCCAGTACTTC.

V and J are TRBV7-9 and TRBJ2-5; 7 bases agree with TRBD2. The CDR3 consists of 14 residues. The V segment lost 1 base and the J segment 2 bases; nucleotides outside the gene matches: 1. In germline, CDR1 is SEHNR, CDR2 FQNEAQ (reference sequence). CDR3 sequence (DNA): TGTGCCAGCAGCTTAGAGCGGGGACAAGAGACCCAGTACTTC. It translates to CASSLERGQETQYF.

This clone was seen once. The V call is TRBV7-6, the J call TRBJ2-5; 11 bases match TRBD2. This CDR3 contains 16 residues. Germline-derived CDR1 and CDR2 are SGHVS and FNYEAQ. The junction had 8 bases not matched to a gene; V was cut back by 1 base and J by 7 bases. The CDR3 spells CASSLDPSGRLGTQYF. In DNA form, the CDR3 reads TGTGCCAGCAGCTTAGACCCTAGCGGGAGGTTAGGGACCCAGTACTTC.

The chain uses TRBV27 and TRBJ2-1; perhaps TRBD2 as D (6 bases). CDR1 is MNHEY and CDR2 is SMNVEV in the germline V gene (reference sequence). V was pared by 2 bases and J by 3 bases, with 20 bases between. The CDR3 covers 18 residues. CDR3 protein: CASSLLDDRTTYYNEQFF. The CDR3 nucleotides are TGTGCCAGCAGTTTACTGGACGACCGGACTACCTACTACAATGAGCAGTTCTTC.

The chain links TRBV7-2 to TRBJ2-1, with unresolved D. Germline V gene lookup returns CDR1 SGHTA and CDR2 FQGNSA. The CDR3 totals 11 residues. The V gene lost 5 bases and the J gene lost 8 bases, with 7 bases spanning the gap. This chain's CDR3 is CASSLLYEQFF. CDR3 nucleotides: TGTGCCAGCAGCCTTCTTTATGAGCAGTTCTTC.